This T cell receptor (beta chain) originates from a study of technical replicates of blood from a few donors. V lost 2 bases, J lost 5 bases, and 17 bases lay in between. Germline CDR1 reads MGHRA; CDR2 reads YSYEKL. There are 16 residues in the CDR3. Sequencing was performed with immunoSEQ multiplex PCR; in TCRdb, only in-frame clones are kept and a portion is missing. The top ten clones hold 0.39% of a sample with about 70,000 clones, about 94% of them seen once. Sequences were obtained from T cells isolated from PBMCs. V is TRBV4-1 and J is TRBJ2-3; perhaps TRBD2 as D (6 bases). This TCR came from a human donor in good health. The CDR3 here is CASSQSPTSFIDTQYF. CDR3 nucleotides: TGCGCCAGCAGCCAATCCCCGACTAGTTTCATAGATACGCAGTATTTT.